The 24 T cell receptor beta chains presented below share a single source sample, sequenced in a study of cytomegalovirus exposure and HLA in healthy donors. The PCR contained 60 Vbeta and 13 Jbeta primers. Assay used: immunoSEQ multiplex PCR; TCRdb lists only in-frame clones, some missing. This table has roughly 150,000 clones, about 88% appearing once. Material: PBMCs. The receptors were gathered from a man aged 25 to 40 in good health and CMV-seropositive.

CDR3 bases: TGTGCTAGTCGGACTAGCGGGAGGCAGGGGCGGGCCTACGAGCAGTACTTC. Its protein product is CASRTSGRQGRAYEQYF. The chain joins TRBV12-5 to TRBJ2-7, with TRBD2 identical over 14 bases. Germline V gene data show CDR1 as LGHNT and CDR2 as FRNRAP. Trimming took 8 bases from V and 2 from J; bases not matched to a gene: 11. CDR3 length equals 17 residues.

This chain joins TRBV6-5 and TRBJ2-5, with D maybe TRBD1 (6 bases). With 11 bases removed from V and 5 bases from J, the gap between germline ends came to 18 bases. The CDR3 is made up of 13 amino acids. Per the germline V gene, CDR1 is MNHEY and CDR2 is SVGAGI. The CDR3 nucleotides read TGTGCCCGGCTCAGGGGAAGGAAGGAGACCCAGTACTTC. It yields the protein CARLRGRKETQYF.

The table lists this clone with a few counts. The gene calls are TRBV6-6 and TRBJ1-1; D is undetermined. Trimming pared 7 bases from V and 3 bases from J, leaving 15 bases between. Germline V gene data show CDR1 as MNHNY and CDR2 as SVGAGI (reference sequence). The CDR3 has 14 residues. CDR3 region: CASTDGLGHTEAFF. DNA of the CDR3: TGTGCCAGCACCGACGGGTTAGGCCACACTGAAGCTTTCTTT.

The gene calls are TRBV7-6 and TRBJ2-1; 10 positions match TRBD2. CDR1 is SGHVS, CDR2 FNYEAQ, per germline. The CDR3 loop spans 16 amino acids. Germline trimming cut 4 bases from V and 3 bases from J; bases unmatched to any gene: 6. CDR3 sequence reads: CASSSLLAGVYNEQFF. In DNA form, the CDR3 reads TGTGCCAGCAGCTCGCTTCTAGCGGGAGTCTACAATGAGCAGTTCTTC.

The chain links TRBV13 to TRBJ2-7, with 12 bases lining up with TRBD2. Trimming cost V 3 bases and J 1 base; bases outside gene matches: 10. Germline CDR1 reads PRHDT; CDR2 reads FYEKMQ (reference sequence). The CDR3 has 18 residues. CDR3 sequence reads: CASSFRTSGISGSYEQYF. The CDR3 DNA is TGTGCCAGCAGCTTTCGGACTAGCGGGATTTCTGGGTCCTACGAGCAGTACTTC.

The table lists this clone with a few counts. The chain has TRBV13 and TRBJ1-1; 9 nucleotides align to TRBD1. Germline V gene data show CDR1 as PRHDT and CDR2 as FYEKMQ (reference sequence). V shed 6 bases and J 3 bases; nucleotides not matched to a gene: 14. This CDR3 contains 17 residues. The CDR3 bases are TGTGCCAGCAGTCCCGACCGGGACAGGGCGTCTTACACTGAAGCTTTCTTT. It yields the protein CASSPDRDRASYTEAFF.

The gene calls are TRBV25-1 and TRBJ2-1; the match to TRBD2 covers 9 bases. Germline CDR1 reads MGHDK; CDR2 reads SYGVNS. The V gene end was trimmed by 8 bases and the J gene end by 4 bases; junction bases not matched to a gene: 9. The CDR3 length is 15 residues. In DNA, the CDR3 is TGTGCCAGCGCACGTCCTAGCGGGATGTACAATGAGCAGTTCTTC. This gives the protein CASARPSGMYNEQFF.

The chain employs TRBV7-2 and TRBJ2-3; 11 nucleotides match TRBD2. This CDR3 has 15 residues. Germline CDR1 is SGHTA and CDR2 is FQGNSA. Trimming took 3 bases from V and 9 from J; bases not matched to a gene: 8. CDR3 DNA: TGTGCCAGCAGCTTGGACCTAGCGGGAGGTCACACGCAGTATTTT. Translated, it gives CASSLDLAGGHTQYF.

The V gene is TRBV27, the J gene TRBJ1-2, with TRBD1 identical over 7 bases. Per germline, CDR1 MNHEY and CDR2 SMNVEV (reference sequence). With 5 bases clipped from V and 3 bases from J, the junction kept 9 bases outside the gene matches. The CDR3 is 15 residues long. The CDR3 spells CASSPRAGGDYGYTF. In nucleotides, the CDR3 is TGTGCCAGCAGTCCAAGGGCAGGGGGTGACTATGGCTACACCTTC.

J is TRBJ2-6 and V is TRBV9, with 8 positions matching TRBD1. V shed 6 bases and J 4 bases; nucleotides not matched to a gene: 15. Germline lookup yields CDR1 SGDLS and CDR2 YYNGEE. The CDR3 length is 18 residues. Here the CDR3 reads CASIPGRQGAFGANVLTF. For the CDR3, the DNA is TGTGCCAGCATTCCAGGGAGGCAGGGGGCGTTCGGGGCCAACGTCCTGACTTTC.

This clone was seen more than once but under ten times. The chain carries TRBV5-6 and TRBJ2-1; the match to TRBD1 covers 8 bases. The junction had 4 bases not matched to a gene; V was cut back by 3 bases and J by 2 bases. Per germline, CDR1 SGHDT and CDR2 YYEEEE. The CDR3 runs 15 residues. This chain's CDR3 is CASSYSGGPYNEQFF. The CDR3 coding sequence is TGTGCCAGCAGCTACTCAGGGGGCCCCTACAATGAGCAGTTCTTC.

The chain carries TRBV4-3 and TRBJ2-1; D is unclear. The V gene lost 1 base and the J gene lost 0 bases, with 10 bases spanning the gap. The CDR3 loop spans 16 amino acids. Looked up from germline, CDR1 is LGHNA and CDR2 is YSLEER. The CDR3 nucleotides are TGCGCCAGCAGCCAAGGTGCGAGTTCCTCCTACAATGAGCAGTTCTTC. As protein: CASSQGASSSYNEQFF.

V gene TRBV18 combines with J gene TRBJ2-4; D not resolved. The CDR3 loop spans 13 amino acids. Germline V gives CDR1 KGHSH, CDR2 LQKENI. Trimming left V 3 bases short and J 5 bases short, with 8 bases between. In nucleotides, the CDR3 is TGTGCCAGCTCACCCCTCCGGGAAAACATTCAGTACTTC. This gives the protein CASSPLRENIQYF.

The chain has TRBV27 and TRBJ1-1; 9 nucleotides match TRBD1. V gave up 0 bases and J gave up 6 bases; unmatched junction bases: 2. Germline loops: CDR1 MNHEY, CDR2 SMNVEV (reference sequence). The CDR3 length is 14 residues. The CDR3 coding sequence is TGTGCCAGCAGTTTATCGGGACAGGGATCTGAAGCTTTCTTT. This translates into CASSLSGQGSEAFF.

The genes are TRBV19 and TRBJ2-7, with 7 bases identical to TRBD2. The V gene's germline CDR1 is LNHDA and CDR2 SQIVND (reference sequence). Unmatched junction bases numbered 8, after V lost 6 bases and J lost 0 bases. The CDR3 loop spans 15 amino acids. The CDR3, as DNA: TGTGCCAGTAGCCCCGGGGGGAGGACCTCCTACGAGCAGTACTTC. This sequence encodes CASSPGGRTSYEQYF.

The chain uses TRBV15 and TRBJ2-1; tentatively, D is TRBD2 (6 bases). The CDR3 has 16 amino acids. Germline V gene data show CDR1 as LNHNV and CDR2 as YYDKDF (reference sequence). Trimming pared 0 bases from V and 0 bases from J, leaving 9 bases between. CDR3 DNA sequence: TGTGCCACCAGCAGAGATTTGACTAGCTCCTACAATGAGCAGTTCTTC. Translating it yields CATSRDLTSSYNEQFF.

The V gene is TRBV4-2, the J gene TRBJ2-5, with TRBD1 as a possible D gene (6 bases). From germline, CDR1 is LGHNA and CDR2 YNFKEQ. This CDR3 is built from 15 residues. V dropped 0 bases and J dropped 11 bases, with 19 bases sitting between them. This chain's CDR3 is CASSQESGVVSGQYF. CDR3 in DNA: TGTGCCAGCAGCCAAGAATCAGGGGTGGTTTCTGGGCAGTACTTC.

The rearrangement joins TRBV7-9 to TRBJ2-5; D remains unclear. The CDR3 loop spans 15 amino acids. Germline CDR1 is SEHNR and CDR2 is FQNEAQ (reference sequence). Trimming pared 1 base from V and 5 bases from J, leaving 14 bases between. The DNA of the CDR3 is TGTGCCAGCAGCTTAGGAACGACTCCCACGGAGACCCAGTACTTC. Its protein product is CASSLGTTPTETQYF. The whole variable domain, filled in from reference TRBV7-9 and TRBJ2-5, reads DTGVSQNPRHKITKRGQNVTFRCDPISEHNRLYWYRQTLGQGPEFLTYFQNEAQLEKSRLLSDRFSAERPKGSFSTLEIQRTEQGDSAMYLCASSLGTTPTETQYFGPGTRLLVL.

The gene calls are TRBV15 and TRBJ2-5; no clear D. The germline gives CDR1 LNHNV, CDR2 YYDKDF (reference sequence). The CDR3 contains 15 residues. Trimming shortened V by 0 bases and J by 1 base, and 9 bases separated the two germline ends. The CDR3 spells CATSRDLGSQETQYF. CDR3 coding DNA: TGTGCCACCAGCAGAGATCTTGGCAGCCAAGAGACCCAGTACTTC.

V usage is TRBV19 and J usage is TRBJ2-1, with D possibly being TRBD1 (5 bases). The CDR3 runs to 14 residues. Trimming stripped 2 bases from V and 9 bases from J, with 14 bases between. CDR1 and CDR2 (germline): LNHDA, SQIVND (reference sequence). The CDR3 DNA sequence: TGTGCCAGTAGTATAAAGGCAGGGAACCTTGAGCAGTTCTTC. It yields the protein CASSIKAGNLEQFF.

The chain has TRBV14 and TRBJ2-3, with TRBD2 identical over 7 bases. V gave up 1 base and J gave up 4 bases; unmatched junction bases: 8. CDR3 length: 16 amino acids. The germline gives CDR1 SGHDN, CDR2 FVKESK. The CDR3 DNA sequence: TGTGCCAGCAGCCAAGGGACGGGAGGATGGGCAGATACGCAGTATTTT. Amino acids: CASSQGTGGWADTQYF.

The chain uses TRBV9 and TRBJ2-1; the D gene is possibly TRBD2 (5 bases). V was clipped by 3 bases and J by 4 bases, with 11 bases between them. The CDR3 length is 14 residues. Germline V lookup: CDR1 SGDLS, CDR2 YYNGEE. The DNA of the CDR3 is TGTGCCAGCAGCGAGGACTCCCATTACAATGAGCAGTTCTTC. Protein product: CASSEDSHYNEQFF.

This clone was seen a single time. The chain employs TRBV14 and TRBJ2-5; a possible D gene is TRBD2 (6 bases). Trimming cost V 3 bases and J 1 base, with 15 bases left between them. The CDR3 runs to 16 residues. Germline V gene data show CDR1 as SGHDN and CDR2 as FVKESK. This chain's CDR3 is CASSHRLGLLQETQYF. Here the CDR3 DNA reads TGTGCCAGCAGCCACCGACTAGGTTTGCTCCAAGAGACCCAGTACTTC.

The chain couples TRBV7-9 to TRBJ1-6; unclear D gene. V was trimmed by 2 bases and J by 5 bases, leaving 7 bases between them. This CDR3 comprises 14 residues. Germline loops: CDR1 SEHNR, CDR2 FQNEAQ (reference sequence). The CDR3 nucleotides read TGTGCCAGCAGCTTACACCTAGATAATTCACCCCTCCACTTT. Translation gives CASSLHLDNSPLHF.